A selection of T cell receptor beta chains follows, all from one sample in a study of T cells in Graves' hyperthyroidism and ophthalmopathy. TCRdb reanalysed the multiplex PCR reads using MiXCR and keeps one entry per CDR3 protein. The sample records a few hundred thousand distinct CDR3 sequences, about 20% being singletons. The specimen sequenced was blood. The receptors were sampled from a man between 18 and 29 years old with Graves' hyperthyroidism. CDR3s leave out the opening cysteine and the closing phenylalanine or tryptophan.

TRBV6-5 | ASKSHKAPNTEAF
TRBV2 | ASRAQTGTGNIQH
TRBV20-1 | SASSSGYEQY
TRBV6-1 | ASSADSYEQY
TRBV20-1 | SAKPQGSPNRPQH
TRBV12-3/TRBV12-4 | ASSLALGQRAF
TRBV12-3/TRBV12-4 | ASRGIQVNTEAF
TRBV7-8 | ASSSTGVLAIRDGYT
TRBV12-3/TRBV12-4 | ASSSAFRGGELF
TRBV6-1 | ASSDAKNTEAF
TRBV27 | ASSFTLPGLLAGAPNTGELF
TRBV20-1 | SASLDEGNYGYT
TRBV29-1 | SVGPGGRRTEAF
TRBV29-1 | SAGTGNGYT
TRBV12-3/TRBV12-4 | ASSPTGQGGSEQY